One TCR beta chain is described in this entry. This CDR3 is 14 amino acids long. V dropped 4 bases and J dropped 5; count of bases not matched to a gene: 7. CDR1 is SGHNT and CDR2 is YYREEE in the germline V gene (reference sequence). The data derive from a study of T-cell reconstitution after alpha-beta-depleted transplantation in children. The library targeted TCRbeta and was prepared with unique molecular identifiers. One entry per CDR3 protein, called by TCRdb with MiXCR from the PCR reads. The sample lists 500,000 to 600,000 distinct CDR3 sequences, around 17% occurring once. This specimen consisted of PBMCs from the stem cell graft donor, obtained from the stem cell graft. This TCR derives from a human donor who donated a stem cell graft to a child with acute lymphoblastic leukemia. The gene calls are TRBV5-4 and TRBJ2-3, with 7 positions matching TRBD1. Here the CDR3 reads CASSADRMGDTQYF. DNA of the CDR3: TGTGCCAGCAGCGCGGACAGGATGGGAGATACGCAGTATTTT.